These 31 T cell receptor beta chains originate from one sample sequenced in a study of regulatory T cells in long-lasting Graves disease. iRepertoire HTBI primers and Arm-PCR of CDR3 regions built TCR beta libraries. TCRdb recomputed calls from the multiplex PCR reads with MiXCR, one row per CDR3 protein. This table holds 390,000 or so distinct CDR3 sequences, over 9.5% found once. Time point: newly diagnosed GD, antithyroid drugs for less than 3 months. TCR sequences were obtained from RNA taken from PBMCs. In addition, the sample was reused for a study of T cells in Graves' hyperthyroidism and ophthalmopathy.

The source was peripheral blood mononuclear cells (PBMCs), collected at new diagnosis, from a patient treated with antithyroid drugs. The receptors shown here come from a woman in her late teens or twenties with Graves disease.

This clonotype was recorded a few times. V and J are TRBV4-2 and TRBJ1-5; TRBD1 matches at 7 bases. Trimming at V came to 2 bases and at J to 7 bases, leaving 8 bases not matched to a gene. This CDR3 contains 15 residues. Germline CDR1 and CDR2: LGHNA and YNFKEQ. CDR3 nucleotides: TGTGCCAGCAGCCAAAATCAACAGGGGACCCAGCCCCAGCATTTT. Translation: CASSQNQQGTQPQHF.

This clonotype showed up just a few times. The conserved closing phenylalanine or tryptophan is absent in this CDR3, likely reflecting a read error. The chain recombines TRBV20-1 with TRBJ1-4; D uncertain. Germline V gives CDR1 DFQATT, CDR2 SNEGSKA (reference sequence). The CDR3 runs to 13 residues. The CDR3, as DNA: TGCTCCTCGACCTGGAGTTTAAATGAAAAACTGTTTTCT. Translated: CSSTWSLNEKLFS.

The chain is built from TRBV9 and TRBJ2-5; 7 nucleotides align to TRBD2. The trim removed 0 bases at V and 2 bases at J, leaving 4 bases unmatched. The CDR3 extends over 15 amino acids. Per germline, CDR1 SGDLS and CDR2 YYNGEE. CDR3 sequence reads: CASSVGVRGQETQYF. In DNA form, the CDR3 reads TGTGCCAGCAGCGTAGGGGTGCGGGGGCAAGAGACCCAGTACTTC. Combining the CDR3 with reference TRBV9 and TRBJ2-5 gives the whole variable domain DSGVTQTPKHLITATGQRVTLRCSPRSGDLSVYWYQQSLDQGLQFLIQYYNGEERAKGNILERFSAQQFPDLHSELNLSSLELGDSALYFCASSVGVRGQETQYFGPGTRLLVL.

The V gene is TRBV7-8, the J gene TRBJ2-1, with D tentatively TRBD1 (6 bases). Germline CDR1 reads SGHVS; CDR2 reads FQNEAQ. The CDR3 is made up of 22 amino acids. Trimming removed 0 bases from V and 0 bases from J, with 27 bases in between. CDR3 sequence reads: CASSLAKEQELRGGSSYNEQFF. The CDR3 coding sequence is TGTGCCAGCAGCTTAGCCAAAGAGCAGGAGCTAAGAGGGGGAAGCTCCTACAATGAGCAGTTCTTC.

This clonotype has a count of ten or more. This chain links TRBV18 with TRBJ1-2; no reliable D call. Germline V gene data show CDR1 as KGHSH and CDR2 as LQKENI. The CDR3 runs 15 residues. V dropped 3 bases and J dropped 0 bases, with 11 bases sitting between them. The CDR3 nucleotides read TGTGCCAGCTCACCTAACAGCCGAGCTAACTATGGCTACACCTTC. This codes for CASSPNSRANYGYTF. The full variable domain, completed using reference TRBV18 and TRBJ1-2, is NAGVMQNPRHLVRRRGQEARLRCSPMKGHSHVYWYRQLPEEGLKFMVYLQKENIIDESGMPKERFSAEFPKEGPSILRIQQVVRGDSAAYFCASSPNSRANYGYTFGSGTRLTVV.

This clonotype was seen at least ten times. The chain combines TRBV11-3 with TRBJ2-1; 11 bases match TRBD1. In germline, CDR1 is SGHNT, CDR2 YENEEA. The CDR3 consists of 14 residues. Losses at the gene ends were 5 bases for V and 8 bases for J; bases not matched to a gene: 5. This CDR3 reads CASSRTGGFDEQFF. The CDR3 bases are TGTGCCAGCAGCAGGACAGGGGGCTTCGATGAGCAGTTCTTC.

This chain joins TRBV9 and TRBJ1-4, with TRBD1 identical over 8 bases. Per the germline V gene, CDR1 is SGDLS and CDR2 is YYNGEE. The V segment lost 0 bases and the J segment 10 bases; nucleotides outside the gene matches: 5. The CDR3 spans 14 residues. CDR3 in DNA: TGTGCCAGCAGCGTAGAGGACAGGGTCGGAAAACTGTTTTTT. Translation: CASSVEDRVGKLFF.

V and J are TRBV7-9 and TRBJ2-1; D possibly corresponds to TRBD1 (5 bases). CDR1 is SEHNR, CDR2 FQNEAQ, per germline (reference sequence). CDR3 length: 16 amino acids. V was pared by 4 bases and J by 1 base, with 14 bases between. CDR3 loop: CASSSIDQGSYNEQFF. The CDR3 DNA reads TGTGCCAGCAGCTCAATCGACCAGGGTTCCTACAATGAGCAGTTCTTC.

This clonotype was seen at least ten times. The V gene is TRBV7-3, the J gene TRBJ2-1, with 13 bases that match TRBD2. V shed 3 bases, J shed 0 bases, and the junction held 8 bases outside the gene matches. Germline V lookup: CDR1 SGHTA, CDR2 FQGTGA. CDR3 length equals 19 residues. The CDR3 reads CASSLFGTSGESSYNEQFF. The CDR3 DNA sequence: TGTGCCAGCAGCTTGTTCGGGACTAGCGGGGAGAGCTCCTACAATGAGCAGTTCTTC.

This clonotype was counted a few times. V is TRBV12-3 or TRBV12-4 and J is TRBJ2-4; TRBD2 matches 7 bases. The CDR3 extends over 16 amino acids. Trimming removed 3 bases from V and 8 bases from J; junction bases left unmatched: 13. This CDR3 is CASSLGGGGWADIQYF. The CDR3 DNA reads TGTGCCAGCAGTTTGGGTGGGGGGGGTTGGGCAGACATTCAGTACTTC.

This clonotype has at least ten counts. This sequence joins TRBV6-4 and TRBJ2-2; tentative D call: TRBD2 (5 bases). The germline V gene encodes CDR1 MRHNA and CDR2 SNTAGT. V was shortened by 6 bases and J by 6 bases, with 14 bases between the two germline ends. This CDR3 spans 14 amino acids. In DNA, the CDR3 is TGTGCCAGCAGCGAGGGAAAGGATTCCGGGGAGCTGTTTTTT. This translates into CASSEGKDSGELFF.

The chain is built from TRBV4-3 and TRBJ1-5; 8 nucleotides agree with TRBD1. Trimming took 1 base from V and 1 from J; bases not matched to a gene: 0. The CDR3 length is 15 residues. The germline gives CDR1 LGHNA, CDR2 YSLEER. The CDR3, as DNA: TGCGCCAGCAGCCAAGGGACAGGGAGCAATCAGCCCCAGCATTTT. Amino acids: CASSQGTGSNQPQHF.

This clonotype was counted at least ten times. This rearrangement joins TRBV7-2 to TRBJ2-5; the D gene is possibly TRBD1 (5 bases). Germline CDR1 reads SGHTA; CDR2 reads FQGNSA. V shed 5 bases and J shed 4 bases, with 20 bases lying between them. The CDR3 is 16 amino acids. CDR3 in DNA: TGTGCCAGCAGCCAAGCAGGGTTTAGGGTTAGAGAGACCCAGTACTTC. This gives the protein CASSQAGFRVRETQYF. The full variable domain, with the rest looked up from reference TRBV7-2 and TRBJ2-5, is GAGVSQSPSNKVTEKGKDVELRCDPISGHTALYWYRQSLGQGLEFLIYFQGNSAPDKSGLPSDRFSAERTGGSVSTLTIQRTQQEDSAVYLCASSQAGFRVRETQYFGPGTRLLVL.

This clonotype was found a few times. The CDR3 sequence: CASSATSGSWDEQFF. As DNA, the CDR3 is TGTGCCAGCAGCGCGACTAGCGGGAGTTGGGATGAGCAGTTCTTC. The chain couples TRBV9 to TRBJ2-1, with TRBD2 matching over 12 bases. Trimming at V came to 3 bases and at J to 8 bases, leaving 6 bases not matched to a gene. The CDR3 length is 15 residues. Germline V gives CDR1 SGDLS, CDR2 YYNGEE.

This clonotype was detected ten times or more. The V gene is TRBV4-1, the J gene TRBJ2-2, with D possibly matching TRBD1 (6 bases). V gave up 7 bases and J gave up 1 base, with 22 bases separating them. CDR3 length: 18 amino acids. The germline CDR1 and CDR2 sequences are MGHRA and YSYEKL. CDR3 sequence (DNA): TGCGCCAGCACCCCGACCCCGGAGAACAGGGTGAACACCGGGGAGCTGTTTTTT. Protein: CASTPTPENRVNTGELFF.

This clonotype showed up just once. The chain recombines TRBV2 with TRBJ1-2; a possible D gene is TRBD1 (5 bases). CDR1 is SNHLY, CDR2 FYNNEI, per germline. This CDR3 spans 14 amino acids. The V and J ends lost 1 base and 4 bases respectively, with 10 bases between them. The CDR3 nucleotides read TGTGCCAGCAGTGAAGTTCTAGGGGTCTATGGCTACACCTTC. Its protein is CASSEVLGVYGYTF.

A note on this clonotype: This may stem from a read error, because a much larger clone lies one nucleotide away. The genes are TRBV6-2 or TRBV6-3 and TRBJ1-2, with TRBD1 as a possible D gene (6 bases). CDR1 is MNHEY and CDR2 is SVGEGT in the germline V gene. The CDR3 is made up of 14 amino acids. V was trimmed by 5 bases and J by 3 bases, leaving 13 bases between them. CDR3 residues: CASSEREGDYGYTF. CDR3 sequence (DNA): TGTGCCAGCAGTGAAAGGGAGGGGGACTATGGCTACACCTTC.

This clonotype was counted many times. This chain joins TRBV13 and TRBJ1-1; D is undetermined. CDR3 length: 11 amino acids. V lost 1 base and J 6 bases, leaving 3 bases between the germline ends. Germline V gene lookup returns CDR1 PRHDT and CDR2 FYEKMQ (reference sequence). CDR3 nucleotide sequence: TGTGCCAGCAGCTTAGTATCTGAAGCTTTCTTT. Translating it yields CASSLVSEAFF.

This clonotype was seen ten or more times. The V gene is TRBV2, the J gene TRBJ1-2; D is unclear. The CDR3 contains 11 residues. The germline V and J ends were trimmed by 8 bases and 9 bases, with 13 bases remaining between them. Per germline, CDR1 SNHLY and CDR2 FYNNEI. The CDR3 region is CASALQISYTF. The CDR3 coding sequence is TGTGCCAGCGCGTTGCAGATTAGCTACACCTTC.

This clonotype was seen repeatedly, ten times or more. The V gene is TRBV7-9, the J gene TRBJ1-3, with D uncertain. V shed 5 bases and J shed 5 bases, with 16 bases lying between them. The CDR3 spans 15 residues. Germline V lookup: CDR1 SEHNR, CDR2 FQNEAQ (reference sequence). This chain's CDR3 is CASSTNVLFRNTIYF. The CDR3, as DNA: TGTGCCAGCAGCACGAACGTTTTGTTCCGAAACACCATATATTTT.

This clonotype occurred many times. V gene TRBV7-8 combines with J gene TRBJ1-2; D unclear. The CDR3 has 14 amino acids. Trimming took 6 bases from V and 5 from J, leaving 16 bases between them. Germline V gives CDR1 SGHVS, CDR2 FQNEAQ. The CDR3: CASSYISGDYGYTF. CDR3 sequence (DNA): TGTGCCAGCAGTTATATATCAGGAGATTATGGCTACACCTTC.

This clonotype showed up many times. The chain links TRBV28 to TRBJ2-7; 7 positions match TRBD1. This CDR3 spans 13 amino acids. The V gene end was trimmed by 6 bases and the J gene end by 7 bases; junction bases not matched to a gene: 9. Germline V gene sequence: CDR1 MDHEN, CDR2 SYDVKM. CDR3 in amino acids: CASSPPNRGEQYF. As DNA, the CDR3 is TGTGCCAGCAGCCCCCCTAACAGGGGAGAGCAGTACTTC.

As to this clonotype: Being one base from a much bigger clone, this may be a read error. The rearrangement joins TRBV7-2 to TRBJ2-7; TRBD2 matches 13 bases. CDR3 length: 13 residues. Germline V gene data show CDR1 as SGHTA and CDR2 as FQGNSA. J gave up 7 bases and V 5 bases, and 2 bases lay outside the gene matches. The DNA for the CDR3 is TGTGCCAGCAGCGTGACTAGCGGGGGGGAGCAGTACTTC. It translates to CASSVTSGGEQYF. Together with reference TRBV7-2 and TRBJ2-7, the CDR3 gives the full variable domain: GAGVSQSPSNKVTEKGKDVELRCDPISGHTALYWYRQSLGQGLEFLIYFQGNSAPDKSGLPSDRFSAERTGGSVSTLTIQRTQQEDSAVYLCASSVTSGGEQYFGPGTRLTVT.

This clonotype was seen a handful of times. An end of the junction does not agree with germline; a read error may underlie this. The chain uses TRBV18 and TRBJ1-1; D is possibly TRBD1 (5 bases). The CDR3 consists of 15 residues. CDR1 is KGHSH and CDR2 is LQKENI in the germline V gene. CDR3 amino acids: CASSPPGGMNTEAFF. CDR3 in DNA: TGTGCCAGCTCGCCACCGGGGGGGATGAACACTGAAGCTTTCTTT.

The chain couples TRBV10-3 to TRBJ1-2; TRBD1 agrees at 10 bases. V shed 9 bases, J shed 4 bases, and the junction held 8 bases outside the gene matches. CDR3 length equals 14 residues. Germline values: CDR1 ENHRY, CDR2 SYGVKD. DNA of the CDR3: TGTGCCATTAAACCGGGACAGGGGAGCTATGGCTACACCTTC. Translating gives CAIKPGQGSYGYTF.

This clonotype was counted many times. The genes are TRBV27 and TRBJ1-6, with TRBD1 as a possible D gene (6 bases). The V gene lost 5 bases and the J gene lost 3 bases, with 20 bases spanning the gap. The germline V gene encodes CDR1 MNHEY and CDR2 SMNVEV (reference sequence). The CDR3 covers 18 residues. CDR3 nucleotide sequence: TGTGCCAGCAGTACCAATCCGGTCAGGGGCGGCTATAATTCACCCCTCCACTTT. Translating gives CASSTNPVRGGYNSPLHF.

The table lists this clonotype with many counts. V gene TRBV27 combines with J gene TRBJ2-5; TRBD2 agrees at 9 bases. Germline loops: CDR1 MNHEY, CDR2 SMNVEV (reference sequence). J lost 5 bases, V lost 3 bases, and 7 bases had no gene match. The CDR3 has 15 residues. CDR3 region: CASSFSGSEWETQYF. The CDR3 DNA follows: TGTGCCAGCAGTTTTAGCGGGAGTGAGTGGGAGACCCAGTACTTC.

The gene calls are TRBV4-2 and TRBJ2-2, with a weak D call TRBD1 (5 bases). CDR3 length: 15 residues. Germline-derived CDR1 and CDR2 are LGHNA and YNFKEQ. Trimming left V 1 base short and J 1 base short, with 7 bases between. The CDR3 bases are TGTGCCAGCAGCCAAGCCCAGGGGAACACCGGGGAGCTGTTTTTT. It translates to CASSQAQGNTGELFF.

This chain joins TRBV29-1 and TRBJ2-1; tentative D call: TRBD1 (5 bases). V gave up 2 bases and J gave up 7 bases, with 24 bases separating them. CDR3 size: 17 residues. CDR1 and CDR2 from the germline V gene are SQVTM and ANQGSEA. The CDR3 protein is CSVERLFRVQVGNEQFF. The CDR3, as DNA: TGCAGCGTTGAACGGTTGTTCAGGGTTCAGGTGGGGAATGAGCAGTTCTTC.

The CDR3 DNA follows: TGTGCCAGTAGTATGGGTTCGTCACCCCTCCACTTT. The encoded protein is CASSMGSSPLHF. The rearrangement links TRBV19 to TRBJ1-6; D remains unclear. This CDR3 region has 12 residues. Germline loops: CDR1 LNHDA, CDR2 SQIVND (reference sequence). Between the trimmed V and J ends, which lost 3 bases and 10 bases, there was a span of 7 bases.

This clonotype was seen repeatedly, ten times or more. The chain links TRBV12-3 or TRBV12-4 to TRBJ1-2; maybe TRBD1 (6 bases). The CDR3 consists of 14 residues. The V end lost 1 base, the J end lost 2 bases, and 8 bases lay between the germline ends. The chain's CDR3 is CASSLGQGNYGYTF. In DNA form, the CDR3 reads TGTGCCAGCAGTTTAGGGCAGGGGAACTATGGCTACACCTTC.